The rows below give T cell receptor beta chains drawn from one sample of a study of Ad26.COV2.S vaccination and SARS-CoV-2 variants. Produced via immunoSEQ multiplex PCR; TCRdb's table is partial and in-frame only. The sample contains hundreds of thousands of clones, roughly nine tenths of which appear only once. The sequencing used peripheral blood, collected in a trial of Ad26.COV2.S vaccine versus placebo. These receptors were taken from a person between 18 and 65 years old who received the Ad26.COV2.S COVID-19 vaccine or a placebo. The conserved cysteine and the conserved F or W are not part of the CDR3 here. Rows give clone size only sometimes, using once, few, many, or a class for an expanded clone.

TRBV2	NA	ASRFLGVSGNTIY
TRBV7-9	NA	ASSSPGGADTQY
TRBV12-3/TRBV12-4	NA	ASSLVMPYGYT
TRBV9	NA	ASSVAGTYNEQF
TRBV19	NA	ASSGINYGYT
TRBV27	few	ASSWGAHQPQH
TRBV19	NA	ASSEETPNTEAF
TRBV5-6	few	ASSQTWDRGEKLF
TRBV19	NA	ASSVRDGGYEQY
TRBV5-1	NA	ASSSTGLRETQY
TRBV7-2	NA	ASSLAGSGRRQETQY